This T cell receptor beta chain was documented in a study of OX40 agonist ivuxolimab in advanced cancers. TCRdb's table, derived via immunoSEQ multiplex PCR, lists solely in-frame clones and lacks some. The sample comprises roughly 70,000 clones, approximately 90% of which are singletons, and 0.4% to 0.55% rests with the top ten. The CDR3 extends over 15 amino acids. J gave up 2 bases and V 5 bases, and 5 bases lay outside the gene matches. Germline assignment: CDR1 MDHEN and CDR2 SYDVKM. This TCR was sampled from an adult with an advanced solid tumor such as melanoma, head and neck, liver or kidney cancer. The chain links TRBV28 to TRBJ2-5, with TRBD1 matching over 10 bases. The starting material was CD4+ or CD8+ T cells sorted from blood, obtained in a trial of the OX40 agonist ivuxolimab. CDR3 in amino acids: CASSPWTGGQETQYF. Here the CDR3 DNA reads TGTGCCAGCAGTCCCTGGACAGGGGGACAAGAGACCCAGTACTTC.